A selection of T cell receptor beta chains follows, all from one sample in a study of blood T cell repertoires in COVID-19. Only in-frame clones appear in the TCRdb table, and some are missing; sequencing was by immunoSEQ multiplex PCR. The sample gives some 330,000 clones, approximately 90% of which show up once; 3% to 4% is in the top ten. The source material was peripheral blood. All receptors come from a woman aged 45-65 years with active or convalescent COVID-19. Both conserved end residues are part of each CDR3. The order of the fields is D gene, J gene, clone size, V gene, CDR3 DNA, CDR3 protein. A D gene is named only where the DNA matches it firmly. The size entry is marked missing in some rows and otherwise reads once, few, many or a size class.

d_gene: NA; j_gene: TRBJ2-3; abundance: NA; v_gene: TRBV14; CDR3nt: TGTGCCAGCAGCCAAAACCCCAGGGAATCGCAGTATTTT; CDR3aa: CASSQNPRESQYF
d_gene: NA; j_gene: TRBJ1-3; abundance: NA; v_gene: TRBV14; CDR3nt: TGTGCCAGCAGCCGAGGCCACCGATCGACAGCCTCTGGAAACACCATATATTTT; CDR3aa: CASSRGHRSTASGNTIYF
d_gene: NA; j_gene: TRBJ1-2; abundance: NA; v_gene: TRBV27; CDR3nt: TGTGCCAGCAGCCCTGGACAGATATATGGCTACACCTTC; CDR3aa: CASSPGQIYGYTF
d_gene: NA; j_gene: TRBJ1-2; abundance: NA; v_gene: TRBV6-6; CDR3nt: TGTGCCAGCAGTTCTAATAGTCCCGGCTACACCTTC; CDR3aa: CASSSNSPGYTF
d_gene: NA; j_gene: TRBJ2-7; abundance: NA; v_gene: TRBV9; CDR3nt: TGTGCCAGCAGCGTAGCGGCTAGCGTGACCTACGAGCAGTACTTC; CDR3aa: CASSVAASVTYEQYF
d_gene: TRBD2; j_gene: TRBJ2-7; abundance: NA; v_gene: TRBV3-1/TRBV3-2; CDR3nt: TGTGCCAGCAGCCAAAGAGCCGGGACTAGCACCGGGCAGTACTTC; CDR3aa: CASSQRAGTSTGQYF
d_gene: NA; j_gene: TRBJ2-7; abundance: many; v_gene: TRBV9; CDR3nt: TGTGCCAGCAGCGGGACTGGGTCCTACGAGCAGTACTTC; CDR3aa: CASSGTGSYEQYF
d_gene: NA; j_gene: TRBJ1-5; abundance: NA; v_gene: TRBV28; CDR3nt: TGTGCCAGCAAGAGCGGTAGCAATCAGCCCCAGCATTTT; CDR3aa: CASKSGSNQPQHF
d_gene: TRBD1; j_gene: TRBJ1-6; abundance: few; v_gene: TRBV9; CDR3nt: TGTGCCAGCAGCGTAGCTAGCAGGGGGGCTTCGAATTCACCCCTCCACTTT; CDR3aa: CASSVASRGASNSPLHF
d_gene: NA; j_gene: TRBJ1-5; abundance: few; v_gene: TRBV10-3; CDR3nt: TGTGCCATCAGTGAGTCCGGACTTCAGCCCCAGCATTTT; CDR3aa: CAISESGLQPQHF
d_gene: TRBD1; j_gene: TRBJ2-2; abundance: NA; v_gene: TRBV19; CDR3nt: TGTGCCAGTAGTCTAGGGACAGGGATCACCGGGGAGCTGTTTTTT; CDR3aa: CASSLGTGITGELFF
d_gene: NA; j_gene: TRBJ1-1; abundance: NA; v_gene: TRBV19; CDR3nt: TGTGCCAGTAGTATTAGGGGGGGCCCCGTAACGATGAACACTGAAGCTTTCTTT; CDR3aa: CASSIRGGPVTMNTEAFF
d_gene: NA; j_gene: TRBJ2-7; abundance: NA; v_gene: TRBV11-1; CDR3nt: TGTGCCAGCAGCTGGCCAGGGAAGGCCTACGAGCAGTACTTC; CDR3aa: CASSWPGKAYEQYF
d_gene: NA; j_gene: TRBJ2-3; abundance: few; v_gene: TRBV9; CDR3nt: TGTGCCAGCAGCGCCGGGGATAGGGGGTCAGATACGCAGTATTTT; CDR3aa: CASSAGDRGSDTQYF
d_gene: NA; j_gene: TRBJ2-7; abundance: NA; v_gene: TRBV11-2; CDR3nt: TGTGCCAGCAGCTTAAATGGTGCGAGCTCCTACGAGCAGTACTTC; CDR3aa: CASSLNGASSYEQYF
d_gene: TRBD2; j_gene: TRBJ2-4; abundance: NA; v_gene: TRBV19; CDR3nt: TGTGCCAGTAGGGGCGGGAGGGCCAGGAGAAACATTCAGTACTTC; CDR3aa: CASRGGRARRNIQYF
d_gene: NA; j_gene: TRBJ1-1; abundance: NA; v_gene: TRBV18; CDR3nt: TGTGCCAGCTCACCCCGAGAAGGGGGAGAGAACACTGAAGCTTTCTTT; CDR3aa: CASSPREGGENTEAFF
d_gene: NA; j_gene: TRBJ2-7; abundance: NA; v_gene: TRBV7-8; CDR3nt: TGTGCCAGCAGCTTACGTAGCTACGAGCAGTACTTC; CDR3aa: CASSLRSYEQYF
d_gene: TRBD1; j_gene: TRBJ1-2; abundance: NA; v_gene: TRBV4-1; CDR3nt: TGCGCCAGCAGCCAAGTTACGGACAGGGGGTATGGCTACACCTTC; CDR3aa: CASSQVTDRGYGYTF
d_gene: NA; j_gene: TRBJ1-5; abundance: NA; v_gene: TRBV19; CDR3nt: TGTGCCAGTACCCAGGACAGTTATAGCAATCAGCCCCAGCATTTT; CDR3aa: CASTQDSYSNQPQHF
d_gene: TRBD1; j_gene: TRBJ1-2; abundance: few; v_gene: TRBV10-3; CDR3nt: TGTGCCATCAGTGAGCTGGGACAGGGAGGCTACACCTTC; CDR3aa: CAISELGQGGYTF
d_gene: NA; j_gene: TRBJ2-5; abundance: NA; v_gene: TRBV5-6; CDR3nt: TGTGCCAGCAGCTTCCGGGGTCTCCAAGAGACCCAGTACTTC; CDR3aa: CASSFRGLQETQYF
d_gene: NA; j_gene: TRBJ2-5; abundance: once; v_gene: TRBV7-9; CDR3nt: TGTGCCAGCAGCCAATTAGGACATGACCAAGAGACCCAGTACTTC; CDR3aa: CASSQLGHDQETQYF
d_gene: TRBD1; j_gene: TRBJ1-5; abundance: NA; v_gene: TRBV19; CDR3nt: TGTGCCAGTAGTAGCCCGGACAGGCGCTATCAGCCCCAGCATTTT; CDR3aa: CASSSPDRRYQPQHF
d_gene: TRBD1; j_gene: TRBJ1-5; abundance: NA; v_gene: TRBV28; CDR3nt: TGTGCCAGCAGTTTCCTCAAAAGGACAGGGACTGAGGGTCAGCCCCAGCATTTT; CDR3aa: CASSFLKRTGTEGQPQHF
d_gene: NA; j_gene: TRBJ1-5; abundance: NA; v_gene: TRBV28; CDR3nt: TGTGCCAGCAAGCGCGGGATCAGCAATCAGCCCCAGCATTTT; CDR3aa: CASKRGISNQPQHF
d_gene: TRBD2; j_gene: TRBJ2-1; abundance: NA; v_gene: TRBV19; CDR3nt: TGTGCCACTAGTATCGGGGTGGCGGGAGCGAATGAGCAGTTCTTC; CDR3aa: CATSIGVAGANEQFF
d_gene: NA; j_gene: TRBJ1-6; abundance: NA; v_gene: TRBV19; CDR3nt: TGTGCCAGTAGTGCTGGACGGAGGGATAATTCACCCCTCCACTTT; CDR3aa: CASSAGRRDNSPLHF
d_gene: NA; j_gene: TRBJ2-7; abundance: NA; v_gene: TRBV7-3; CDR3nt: TGTGCCAGCAGCTTAACTATAGCAGGGCCGAGGGAGCAGTACTTC; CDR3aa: CASSLTIAGPREQYF
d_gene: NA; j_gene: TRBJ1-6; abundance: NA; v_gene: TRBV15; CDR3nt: TGTGCCACCAGCAGTGGGCAGGGCCACTCACCCCTCCACTTT; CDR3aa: CATSSGQGHSPLHF
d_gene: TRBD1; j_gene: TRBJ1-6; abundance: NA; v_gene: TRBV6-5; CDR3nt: TGTGCCAGCAGTTACTCAAACAGGGGGAGTTCACCCCTCCACTTT; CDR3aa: CASSYSNRGSSPLHF
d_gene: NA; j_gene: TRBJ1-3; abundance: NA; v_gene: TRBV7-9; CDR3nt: TGTGCCAGCAGCCCGGAGGGGTCTGGAAACACCATATATTTT; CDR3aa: CASSPEGSGNTIYF
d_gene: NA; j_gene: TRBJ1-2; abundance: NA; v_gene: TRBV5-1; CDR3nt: TGCGCCAGCAGCTTGGATCAGTATGGCTACACCTTC; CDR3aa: CASSLDQYGYTF
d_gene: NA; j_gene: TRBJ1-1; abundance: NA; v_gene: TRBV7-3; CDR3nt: TGTGCCAGCAGCACACAGGGAATCGGGACTGAAGCTTTCTTT; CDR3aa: CASSTQGIGTEAFF
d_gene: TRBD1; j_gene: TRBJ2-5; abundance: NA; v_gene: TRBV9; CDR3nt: TGTGCCAGCAGCGCCACCGGACAGGGGGGAGACCAGTACTTC; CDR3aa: CASSATGQGGDQYF
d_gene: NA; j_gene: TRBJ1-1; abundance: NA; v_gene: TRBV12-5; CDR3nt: TGTGCTAGTGGTTTCGAGGGTGAAGCTTTCTTT; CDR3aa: CASGFEGEAFF
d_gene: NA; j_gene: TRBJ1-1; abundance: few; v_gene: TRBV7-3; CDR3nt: TGTGCCAGCAGCTTAACGGGACTCCAGAACACTGAAGCTTTCTTT; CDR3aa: CASSLTGLQNTEAFF
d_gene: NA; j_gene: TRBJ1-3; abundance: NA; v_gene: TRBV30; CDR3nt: TGTGCCTGGAGCGGCGGGGGCTTCTCTGGAAACACCATATATTTT; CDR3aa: CAWSGGGFSGNTIYF
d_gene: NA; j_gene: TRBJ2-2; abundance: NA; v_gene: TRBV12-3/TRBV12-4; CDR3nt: TGTGCCAGCAGGACAGTAACCGGGGAGCTGTTTTTT; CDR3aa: CASRTVTGELFF
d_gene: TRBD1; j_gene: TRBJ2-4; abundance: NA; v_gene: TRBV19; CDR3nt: TGTGCCAGTAGTGCCACAGGGGGCCCTGGAAACATTCAGTACTTC; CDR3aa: CASSATGGPGNIQYF
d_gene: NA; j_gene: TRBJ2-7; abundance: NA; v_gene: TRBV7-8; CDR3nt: TGTGCCAGCAGCTCCTCGGTTAGGGGGGGCTCCTACGAGCAGTACTTC; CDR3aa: CASSSSVRGGSYEQYF
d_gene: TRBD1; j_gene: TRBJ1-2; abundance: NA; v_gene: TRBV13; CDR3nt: TGTGCCAGCAGCTCACTAGGAACGAAATTCCGGGACAGGGGTGTTGGCTACACCTTC; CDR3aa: CASSSLGTKFRDRGVGYTF